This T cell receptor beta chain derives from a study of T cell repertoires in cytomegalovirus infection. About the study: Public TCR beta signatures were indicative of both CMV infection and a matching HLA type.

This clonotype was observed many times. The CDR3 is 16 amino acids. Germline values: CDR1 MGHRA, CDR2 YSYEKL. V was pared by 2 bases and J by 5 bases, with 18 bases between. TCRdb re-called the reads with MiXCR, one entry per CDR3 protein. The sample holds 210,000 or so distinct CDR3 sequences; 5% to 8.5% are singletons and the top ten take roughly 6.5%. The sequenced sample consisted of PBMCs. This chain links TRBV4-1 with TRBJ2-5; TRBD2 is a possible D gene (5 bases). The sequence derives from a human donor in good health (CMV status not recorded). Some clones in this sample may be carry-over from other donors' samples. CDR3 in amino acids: CASSQTGRTVTETQYF. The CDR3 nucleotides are TGCGCCAGCAGCCAAACGGGGAGAACCGTAACCGAGACCCAGTACTTC.